The 15 T cell receptor beta chains below were found in one sample sequenced in a study of OX40 agonist ivuxolimab in advanced cancers. Profiled with immunoSEQ multiplex PCR; TCRdb holds only in-frame clones, not every one. Of 55,000 to 80,000 clones listed, 65% to 85% are singletons. The sample here was CD4+ or CD8+ T cells sorted from blood, taken in a trial of the OX40 agonist ivuxolimab. These receptors were obtained from an adult with an advanced solid tumor such as melanoma, head and neck, liver or kidney cancer.

This chain connects TRBV19 to TRBJ1-2, with D tentatively TRBD1 (5 bases). Germline V gene sequence: CDR1 LNHDA, CDR2 SQIVND (reference sequence). CDR3 length: 14 amino acids. Trimming stripped 2 bases from V and 5 bases from J, with 12 bases between. The CDR3 DNA is TGTGCCAGTAGTATATCGGGCAGGGAGTATGGCTACACCTTC. Translation: CASSISGREYGYTF.

This clone has only one observation. The chain has TRBV4-2 and TRBJ1-2, with a possible D match to TRBD1 (5 bases). The germline V gene encodes CDR1 LGHNA and CDR2 YNFKEQ. V shed 3 bases and J shed 4 bases, with 18 bases lying between them. CDR3 length equals 16 residues. CDR3 sequence (DNA): TGTGCCAGCAGCCAGGACCTACGGGGGAGAGTCTATGGCTACACCTTC. Encoded protein: CASSQDLRGRVYGYTF.

The chain recombines TRBV19 with TRBJ1-3; 7 positions match TRBD1. Germline V gene lookup returns CDR1 LNHDA and CDR2 SQIVND (reference sequence). The V gene end was trimmed by 7 bases and the J gene end by 5 bases; junction bases not matched to a gene: 8. The CDR3 sequence is 14 residues long. CDR3 in DNA: TGTGCCAGTAATTCACAGGGGCGACGAAACACCATATATTTT. This sequence encodes CASNSQGRRNTIYF.

V usage is TRBV6-6 and J usage is TRBJ1-2, with TRBD1 matching over 7 bases. The trim removed 5 bases at V and 8 bases at J, leaving 8 bases unmatched. The CDR3 runs 13 residues. Germline-derived CDR1 and CDR2 are MNHNY and SVGAGI (reference sequence). The CDR3 bases are TGTGCCAGCAGTCTACAGGGGAGTCGGGGCTACACCTTC. Translated, it gives CASSLQGSRGYTF.

This chain links TRBV5-1 with TRBJ2-5; D not certain. Germline lookup yields CDR1 SGHRS and CDR2 YFSETQ. The CDR3 runs 13 residues. V was shortened by 4 bases and J by 1 base, with 8 bases between the two germline ends. CDR3 residues: CASSTGPQETQYF. CDR3 bases: TGCGCCAGCAGCACCGGGCCCCAAGAGACCCAGTACTTC. Looking up the rest from reference TRBV5-1 and TRBJ2-5 gives the full variable domain: KAGVTQTPRYLIKTRGQQVTLSCSPISGHRSVSWYQQTPGQGLQFLFEYFSETQRNKGNFPGRFSGRQFSNSRSEMNVSTLELGDSALYLCASSTGPQETQYFGPGTRLLVL.

The chain joins TRBV6-5 to TRBJ1-4; D possibly corresponds to TRBD1 (5 bases). The CDR3 covers 15 residues. The germline V gene encodes CDR1 MNHEY and CDR2 SVGAGI. Trimming took off 6 bases at V and 6 bases at J, with 17 bases between the two ends. CDR3 sequence reads: CASSRQSLGDEKLFF. The CDR3 DNA reads TGTGCCAGCAGCCGACAGTCGCTGGGGGATGAAAAACTGTTTTTT.

The chain links TRBV19 to TRBJ1-5, with a tentative D call TRBD1 (5 bases). CDR3 size: 13 residues. Germline CDR1 LNHDA, CDR2 SQIVND (reference sequence). The germline V and J ends were trimmed by 3 bases and 7 bases, with 10 bases remaining between them. The CDR3 coding sequence is TGTGCCAGTAGTATTTACGGGGGGCAGCCCCAGCATTTT. Residues: CASSIYGGQPQHF.

The V gene is TRBV18, the J gene TRBJ2-2; D gene unclear. Trimming removed 3 bases at V and 5 bases at J, with 13 bases between. CDR1 is KGHSH, CDR2 LQKENI, per germline. The length of the CDR3 is 15 residues. The CDR3 DNA reads as TGTGCCAGCTCACCTCGGGTCCGGCTAACCGGGGAGCTGTTTTTT. The encoded protein is CASSPRVRLTGELFF.

The rearrangement joins TRBV5-6 to TRBJ2-1, with 9 bases identical to TRBD2. Germline lookup yields CDR1 SGHDT and CDR2 YYEEEE. V trimming: 4 bases; J trimming: 5 bases; junction bases outside the gene matches: 7. The CDR3 runs 15 residues. Here the CDR3 reads CASSPGGGAHNEQFF. CDR3 nucleotides: TGTGCCAGCAGCCCTGGCGGGGGGGCCCACAATGAGCAGTTCTTC.

This clone was seen a handful of times. The chain couples TRBV7-2 to TRBJ1-2; tentatively, D is TRBD1 (6 bases). The CDR3 covers 15 residues. CDR1 is SGHTA and CDR2 is FQGNSA in the germline V gene. With 1 base removed from V and 7 bases from J, the gap between germline ends came to 16 bases. The CDR3: CASSLGFWDNGGYTF. CDR3 nucleotide sequence: TGTGCCAGCAGCTTAGGTTTTTGGGACAACGGTGGCTACACCTTC.

V gene TRBV21-1 combines with J gene TRBJ2-7; the table's D call TRBD1 went unverified against the DNA. TRBV21-1 is a pseudogene segment. The CDR3 extends over 16 amino acids. CDR3 region: CASSKGPQTDYYEQYF. The CDR3, as DNA: TGTGCCAGCAGCAAAGGGCCTCAGACAGATTACTACGAGCAGTACTTC.

This rearrangement joins TRBV15 to TRBJ2-3; maybe TRBD1 (6 bases). The CDR3 spans 16 residues. V was shortened by 0 bases and J by 2 bases, with 12 bases between the two germline ends. Germline CDR1 and CDR2: LNHNV and YYDKDF (reference sequence). CDR3 in DNA: TGTGCCACCAGCAGAGATAGAGGGACATTCACAGATACGCAGTATTTT. As protein: CATSRDRGTFTDTQYF.

The chain uses TRBV2 and TRBJ2-3; 8 bases match TRBD1. Germline V lookup: CDR1 SNHLY, CDR2 FYNNEI. The V segment lost 7 bases and the J segment 3 bases; nucleotides outside the gene matches: 12. The CDR3 contains 16 residues. The DNA for the CDR3 is TGTGCCAGCAACCTCTCAGGGGGCCTAAGAACAGATACGCAGTATTTT. Translated, it gives CASNLSGGLRTDTQYF.

The rearrangement uses TRBV30 and TRBJ1-3; D is ambiguous. The CDR3 contains 11 residues. Per germline, CDR1 GTSNPN and CDR2 SVGIG (reference sequence). Trimming left V 8 bases short and J 0 bases short, with 5 bases between. The CDR3 here is CARDSGNTIYF. In DNA, the CDR3 is TGTGCCCGAGACTCTGGAAACACCATATATTTT.

This clone was counted between two and nine times. CDR3 sequence (DNA): TGTGCCAGCAGCGAACAGGGGAGCACTGAAGCTTTCTTT. This encodes CASSEQGSTEAFF. The chain carries TRBV9 and TRBJ1-1; TRBD1 aligns across 7 bases. The CDR3 has 13 amino acids. With 3 bases clipped from V and 4 bases from J, the junction kept 3 bases outside the gene matches. The germline V gene encodes CDR1 SGDLS and CDR2 YYNGEE. Complete variable domain (other parts from reference TRBV9 and TRBJ1-1): DSGVTQTPKHLITATGQRVTLRCSPRSGDLSVYWYQQSLDQGLQFLIQYYNGEERAKGNILERFSAQQFPDLHSELNLSSLELGDSALYFCASSEQGSTEAFFGQGTRLTVV.